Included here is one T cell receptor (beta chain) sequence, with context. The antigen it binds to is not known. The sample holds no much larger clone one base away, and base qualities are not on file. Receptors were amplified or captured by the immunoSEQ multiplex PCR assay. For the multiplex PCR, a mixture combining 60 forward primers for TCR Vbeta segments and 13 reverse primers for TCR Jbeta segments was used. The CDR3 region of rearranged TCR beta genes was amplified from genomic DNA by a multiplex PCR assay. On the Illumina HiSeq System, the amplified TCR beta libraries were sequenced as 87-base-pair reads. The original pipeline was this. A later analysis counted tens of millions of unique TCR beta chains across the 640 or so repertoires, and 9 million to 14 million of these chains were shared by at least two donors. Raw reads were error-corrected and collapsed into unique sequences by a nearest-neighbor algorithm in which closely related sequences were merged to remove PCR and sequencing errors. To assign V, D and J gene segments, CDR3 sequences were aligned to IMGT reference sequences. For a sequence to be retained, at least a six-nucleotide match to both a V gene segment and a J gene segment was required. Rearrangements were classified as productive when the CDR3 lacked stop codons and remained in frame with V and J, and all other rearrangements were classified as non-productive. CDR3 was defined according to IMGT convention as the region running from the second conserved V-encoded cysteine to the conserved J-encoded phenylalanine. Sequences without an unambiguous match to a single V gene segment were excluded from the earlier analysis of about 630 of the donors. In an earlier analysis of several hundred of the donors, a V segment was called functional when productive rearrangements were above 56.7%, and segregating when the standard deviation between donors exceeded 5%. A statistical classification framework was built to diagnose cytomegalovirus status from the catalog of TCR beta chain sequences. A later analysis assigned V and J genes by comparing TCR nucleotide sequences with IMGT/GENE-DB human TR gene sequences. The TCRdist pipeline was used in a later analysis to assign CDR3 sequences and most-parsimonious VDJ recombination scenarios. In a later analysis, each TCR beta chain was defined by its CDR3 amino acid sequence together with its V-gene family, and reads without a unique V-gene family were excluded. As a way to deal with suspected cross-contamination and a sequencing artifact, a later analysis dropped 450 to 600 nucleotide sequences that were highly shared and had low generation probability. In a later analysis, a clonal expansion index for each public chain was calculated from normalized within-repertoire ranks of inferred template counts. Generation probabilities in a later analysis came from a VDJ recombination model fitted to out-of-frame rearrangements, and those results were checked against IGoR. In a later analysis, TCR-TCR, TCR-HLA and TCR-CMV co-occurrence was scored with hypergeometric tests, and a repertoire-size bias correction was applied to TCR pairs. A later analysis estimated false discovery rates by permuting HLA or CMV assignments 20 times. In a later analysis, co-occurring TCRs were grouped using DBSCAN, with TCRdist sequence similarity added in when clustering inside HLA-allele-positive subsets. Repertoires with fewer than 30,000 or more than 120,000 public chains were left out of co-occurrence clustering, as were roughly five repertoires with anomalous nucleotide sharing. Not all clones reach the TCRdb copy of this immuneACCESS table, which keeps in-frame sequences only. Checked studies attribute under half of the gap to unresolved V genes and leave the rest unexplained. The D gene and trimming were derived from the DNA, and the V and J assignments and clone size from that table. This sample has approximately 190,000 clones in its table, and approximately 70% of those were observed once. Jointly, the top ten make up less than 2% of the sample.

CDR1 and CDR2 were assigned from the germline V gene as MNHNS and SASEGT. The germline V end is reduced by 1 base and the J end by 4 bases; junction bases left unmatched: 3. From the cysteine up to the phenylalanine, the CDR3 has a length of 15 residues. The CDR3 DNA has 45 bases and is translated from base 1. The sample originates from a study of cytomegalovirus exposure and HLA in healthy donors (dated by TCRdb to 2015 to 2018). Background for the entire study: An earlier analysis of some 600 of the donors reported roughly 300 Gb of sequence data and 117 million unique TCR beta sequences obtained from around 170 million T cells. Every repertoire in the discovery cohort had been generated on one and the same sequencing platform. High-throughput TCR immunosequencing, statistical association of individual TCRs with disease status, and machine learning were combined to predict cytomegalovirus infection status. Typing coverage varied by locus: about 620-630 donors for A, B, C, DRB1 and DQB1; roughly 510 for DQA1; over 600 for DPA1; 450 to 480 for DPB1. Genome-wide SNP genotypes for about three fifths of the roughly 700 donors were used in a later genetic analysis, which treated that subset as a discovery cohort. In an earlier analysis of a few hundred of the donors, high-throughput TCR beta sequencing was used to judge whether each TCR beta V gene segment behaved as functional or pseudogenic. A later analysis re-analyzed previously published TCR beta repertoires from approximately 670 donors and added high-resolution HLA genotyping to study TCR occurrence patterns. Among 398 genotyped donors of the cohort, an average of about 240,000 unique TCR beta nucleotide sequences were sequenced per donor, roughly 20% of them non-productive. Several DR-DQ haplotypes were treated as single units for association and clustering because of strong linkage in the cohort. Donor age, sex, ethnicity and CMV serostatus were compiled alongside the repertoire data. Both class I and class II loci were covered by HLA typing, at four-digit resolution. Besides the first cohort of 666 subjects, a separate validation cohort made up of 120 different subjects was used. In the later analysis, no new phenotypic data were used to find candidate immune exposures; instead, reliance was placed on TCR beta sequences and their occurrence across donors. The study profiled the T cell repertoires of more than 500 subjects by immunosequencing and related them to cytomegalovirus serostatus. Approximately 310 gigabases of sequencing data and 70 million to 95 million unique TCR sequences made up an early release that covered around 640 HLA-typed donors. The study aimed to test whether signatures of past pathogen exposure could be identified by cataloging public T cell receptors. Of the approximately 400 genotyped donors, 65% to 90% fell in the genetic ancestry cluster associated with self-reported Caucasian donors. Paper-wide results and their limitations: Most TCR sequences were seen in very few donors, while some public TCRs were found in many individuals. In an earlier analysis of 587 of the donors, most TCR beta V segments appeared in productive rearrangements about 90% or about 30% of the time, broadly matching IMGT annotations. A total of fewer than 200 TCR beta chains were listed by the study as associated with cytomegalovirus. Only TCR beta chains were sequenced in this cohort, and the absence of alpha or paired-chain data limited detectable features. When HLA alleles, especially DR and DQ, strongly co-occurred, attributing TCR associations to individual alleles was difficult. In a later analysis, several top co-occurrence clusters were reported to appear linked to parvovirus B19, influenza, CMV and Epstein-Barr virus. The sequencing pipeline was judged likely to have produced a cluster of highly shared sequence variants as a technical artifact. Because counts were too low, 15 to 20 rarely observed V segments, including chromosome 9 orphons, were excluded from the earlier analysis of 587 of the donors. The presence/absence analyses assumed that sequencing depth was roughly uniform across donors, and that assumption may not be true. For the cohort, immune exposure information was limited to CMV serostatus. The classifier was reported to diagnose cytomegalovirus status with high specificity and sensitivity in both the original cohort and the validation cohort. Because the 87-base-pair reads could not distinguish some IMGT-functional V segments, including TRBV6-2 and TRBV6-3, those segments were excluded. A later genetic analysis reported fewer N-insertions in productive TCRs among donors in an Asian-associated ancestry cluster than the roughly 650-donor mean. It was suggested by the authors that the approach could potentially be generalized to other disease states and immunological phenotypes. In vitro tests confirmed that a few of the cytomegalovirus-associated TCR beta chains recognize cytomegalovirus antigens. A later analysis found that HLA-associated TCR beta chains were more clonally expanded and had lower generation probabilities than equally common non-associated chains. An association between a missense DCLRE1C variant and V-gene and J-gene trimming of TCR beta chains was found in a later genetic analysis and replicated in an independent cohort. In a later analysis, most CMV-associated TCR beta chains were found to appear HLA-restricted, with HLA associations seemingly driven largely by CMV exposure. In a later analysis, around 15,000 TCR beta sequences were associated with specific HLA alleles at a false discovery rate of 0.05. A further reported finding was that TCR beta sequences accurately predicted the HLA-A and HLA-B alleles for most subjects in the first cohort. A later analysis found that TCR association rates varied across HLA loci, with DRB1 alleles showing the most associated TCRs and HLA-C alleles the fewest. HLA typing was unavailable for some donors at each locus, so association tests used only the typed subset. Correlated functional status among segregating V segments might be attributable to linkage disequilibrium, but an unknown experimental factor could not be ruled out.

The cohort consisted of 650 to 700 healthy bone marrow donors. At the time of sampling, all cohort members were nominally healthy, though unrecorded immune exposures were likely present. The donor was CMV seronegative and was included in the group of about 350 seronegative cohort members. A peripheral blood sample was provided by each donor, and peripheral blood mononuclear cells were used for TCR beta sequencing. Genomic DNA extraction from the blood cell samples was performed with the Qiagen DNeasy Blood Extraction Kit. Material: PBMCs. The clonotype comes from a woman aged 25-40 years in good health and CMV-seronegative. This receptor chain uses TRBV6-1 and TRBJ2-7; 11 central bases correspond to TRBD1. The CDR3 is CASSEGTGGWYEQYF. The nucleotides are TGTGCCAGCAGTGAAGGGACAGGGGGCTGGTACGAGCAGTACTTC.